The 18 T cell receptor beta chains in this list originate from one sample, sequenced in a study of blood T cell repertoires in COVID-19. Profiling relied on immunoSEQ multiplex PCR, and the TCRdb table lists in-frame clones only, not all of them. The repertoire has approximately 150,000 clones, roughly 90% of them found once; the top ten carry about 2.1%. Specimen: peripheral blood. The receptors come from a man aged 65 to 85 with active COVID-19.

The chain uses TRBV24-1 and TRBJ2-5; no definite D call. Germline V gene lookup returns CDR1 KGHDR and CDR2 SFDVKD. Trimming removed 1 base from V and 1 base from J, with 12 bases in between. The length of the CDR3 is 16 residues. The DNA of the CDR3 is TGTGCCACCAGTGATTTTAGAGCTCCCGGCCAAGAGACCCAGTACTTC. Protein: CATSDFRAPGQETQYF.

This chain joins TRBV5-4 and TRBJ1-5, with D tentatively TRBD1 (5 bases). The CDR3 contains 13 residues. The ends were cut back, 4 bases at V and 7 bases at J, with 12 bases in the middle. The germline V gene has CDR1 SGHNT and CDR2 YYREEE (reference sequence). The CDR3, as DNA: TGTGCCAGCAGCCGCAGCGGGGGACAGCCCCAGCATTTT. This gives the protein CASSRSGGQPQHF.

The V gene is TRBV29-1, the J gene TRBJ1-1, with TRBD1 matching over 8 bases. The CDR3 totals 11 residues. The V gene's germline CDR1 is SQVTM and CDR2 ANQGSEA. The CDR3 protein is CRGQANTEAFF. Written as DNA, the CDR3 is TGCAGGGGACAGGCGAACACTGAAGCTTTCTTT.

This sequence joins TRBV24-1 and TRBJ2-3, with 9 bases lining up with TRBD1. V shed 2 bases, J shed 0 bases, and the junction held 5 bases outside the gene matches. Looked up from germline, CDR1 is KGHDR and CDR2 is SFDVKD. The CDR3 runs to 17 residues. CDR3 region: CATSDWGTGYSTDTQYF. Here the CDR3 DNA reads TGTGCCACCAGTGATTGGGGGACAGGGTACAGCACAGATACGCAGTATTTT.

The rearrangement uses TRBV27 and TRBJ2-3, with TRBD2 identical over 7 bases. Germline V gene sequence: CDR1 MNHEY, CDR2 SMNVEV (reference sequence). V dropped 6 bases and J dropped 2; count of bases not matched to a gene: 11. The CDR3 is 16 amino acids. In DNA, the CDR3 is TGTGCCAGCAGGGCTGGACTAGTAGCTATCACAGATACGCAGTATTTT. It encodes CASRAGLVAITDTQYF.

The chain has TRBV25-1 and TRBJ1-6, with D possibly matching TRBD1 (6 bases). In germline, CDR1 is MGHDK, CDR2 SYGVNS. The CDR3 runs 15 residues. The V end lost 3 bases, the J end lost 7 bases, and 13 bases lay between the germline ends. CDR3 sequence reads: CASSDQGWGNSPLHF. The CDR3, as DNA: TGTGCCAGCAGTGATCAGGGGTGGGGGAATTCACCCCTCCACTTT.

The gene calls are TRBV27 and TRBJ2-5, with D perhaps matching TRBD1 (6 bases). The CDR3 is 16 residues long. Trimming shortened V by 2 bases and J by 5 bases, and 18 bases separated the two germline ends. The germline V gene encodes CDR1 MNHEY and CDR2 SMNVEV (reference sequence). CDR3 amino acids: CASSLRTTGWAETQYF. The DNA of the CDR3 is TGTGCCAGCAGTTTACGGACGACAGGTTGGGCGGAGACCCAGTACTTC.

Turning to this clone: The sample has other DNA sequences that encode this CDR3 too. This chain uses TRBV10-3 with TRBJ1-4, with TRBD1 identical over 9 bases. This CDR3 has 14 amino acids. The V and J ends lost 6 bases and 5 bases, in that order; junction bases with no gene match: 4. Per the germline V gene, CDR1 is ENHRY and CDR2 is SYGVKD. The CDR3 DNA is TGTGCCATCAGCCCTGGACAGGGGAATGAAAAACTGTTTTTT. Translation gives CAISPGQGNEKLFF.

J is TRBJ1-2 and V is TRBV6-6, with TRBD1 matching over 8 bases. V was pared by 2 bases and J by 6 bases, with 11 bases of the junction left unmatched. Per the germline V gene, CDR1 is MNHNY and CDR2 is SVGAGI (reference sequence). This CDR3 is 16 amino acids long. The CDR3 coding sequence is TGTGCCAGCAGTTACCCGGGCAGGGGGCCCTTACATGGCTACACCTTC. This translates into CASSYPGRGPLHGYTF.

The V call is TRBV5-1, the J call TRBJ2-3; D might be TRBD2 (5 bases). The CDR3 length is 13 residues. V lost 6 bases and J lost 0, with 8 bases in between. CDR1 is SGHRS, CDR2 YFSETQ, per germline. CDR3 bases: TGCGCCAGCAACAGCGGAAGCACAGATACGCAGTATTTT. Its protein is CASNSGSTDTQYF.

This chain joins TRBV11-2 and TRBJ2-1, with D maybe TRBD2 (6 bases). Trimming shortened V by 5 bases and J by 10 bases, and 12 bases separated the two germline ends. In germline, CDR1 is SGHAT, CDR2 FQNNGV. This CDR3 contains 12 residues. CDR3 residues: CASSRDLGEQFF. For the CDR3, the DNA is TGTGCCAGCAGCCGGGACTTGGGGGAGCAGTTCTTC.

This chain uses TRBV14 with TRBJ2-1, with 11 bases lining up with TRBD2. Germline lookup yields CDR1 SGHDN and CDR2 FVKESK. Trimming cost V 4 bases and J 7 bases; bases outside gene matches: 12. The CDR3 consists of 17 residues. The CDR3 DNA sequence: TGTGCCAGCAGCCTCGGAGGTAGCGGGAGGGCCTGGAATGAGCAGTTCTTC. It specifies CASSLGGSGRAWNEQFF.

CDR3 DNA: TGTGCCAGCAGCGCTAACACTTTAGGGGGCGGGGAGACCCAGTACTTC. This encodes CASSANTLGGGETQYF. The chain has TRBV9 and TRBJ2-5; the match to TRBD1 covers 7 bases. Per the germline V gene, CDR1 is SGDLS and CDR2 is YYNGEE. This CDR3 is 16 amino acids long. The V gene end was trimmed by 3 bases and the J gene end by 5 bases; junction bases not matched to a gene: 13.

The chain combines TRBV5-1 with TRBJ1-1; D is unresolved. Germline V lookup: CDR1 SGHRS, CDR2 YFSETQ. The CDR3 has 14 residues. V was trimmed by 2 bases and J by 1 base, leaving 9 bases between them. The CDR3: CASSFQLTNTEAFF. The DNA for the CDR3 is TGCGCCAGCAGCTTCCAACTTACGAACACTGAAGCTTTCTTT.

V gene TRBV29-1 combines with J gene TRBJ2-7, with 7 bases fitting TRBD1. V lost 6 bases, J lost 0 bases, and 5 bases stayed unmatched. Germline CDR1 reads SQVTM; CDR2 reads ANQGSEA. CDR3 length: 13 residues. The CDR3 region is CSVMGQTSYEQYF. The CDR3 DNA reads TGCAGCGTAATGGGACAGACCTCCTACGAGCAGTACTTC.

J is TRBJ2-7 and V is TRBV4-2, with 8 bases aligning to TRBD1. After removal of 4 bases from V and 0 bases from J, the junction contained 8 bases not matched to a gene. The germline V gene has CDR1 LGHNA and CDR2 YNFKEQ. The CDR3 has 16 amino acids. The CDR3: CASSPAGGVISYEQYF. Written as DNA, the CDR3 is TGTGCCAGCAGCCCCGCAGGGGGCGTTATCTCCTACGAGCAGTACTTC.

This rearrangement joins TRBV4-1 to TRBJ2-4, with D tentatively TRBD1 (5 bases). The CDR3 covers 15 residues. In germline, CDR1 is MGHRA, CDR2 YSYEKL. Trimming took off 1 base at V and 6 bases at J, with 13 bases between the two ends. CDR3 nucleotide sequence: TGCGCCAGCAGCCAAGGTCAGGGATGGGGAAACATTCAGTACTTC. The encoded protein is CASSQGQGWGNIQYF.

V is TRBV11-2 and J is TRBJ1-1; 7 positions agree with TRBD1. The CDR3 runs to 16 residues. With 2 bases clipped from V and 3 bases from J, the junction kept 9 bases outside the gene matches. Germline V gene data show CDR1 as SGHAT and CDR2 as FQNNGV. The CDR3 DNA follows: TGTGCCAGCAGCTTAACCGGGGGACAGTTTTACACTGAAGCTTTCTTT. Its protein is CASSLTGGQFYTEAFF.